The next 6 T cell receptor beta chains were all read from a single sample in a study of shared clonotypes between healthy human individuals (TCRdb year 2020). Library preparation employed the immunoSEQ multiplex PCR assay. The clones in this table, taken by TCRdb from immuneACCESS, are in-frame only. Not every clone is retained; where verified, under half of the shortfall comes from an unresolved V gene, and the cause of the rest is unknown. The sample data list some 680,000 clones, and more than 70% of these were observed just once. The ten largest make up around 1.8% of the sample. The sequenced sample was memory CD4+ T cells sorted from blood. The cell subset or site tag for this specimen amounts to: CD45RA-negative fraction. Receptor source: a young woman in good health.

The rearrangement joins TRBV7-9 to TRBJ1-1; TRBD1 might be the D (6 bases). The CDR3 is 16 residues long. The V gene's germline CDR1 is SEHNR and CDR2 FQNEAQ (reference sequence). V lost 7 bases and J lost 0, with 18 bases in between. CDR3 nucleotides: TGTGCCAGCACCATTAGGGGGGTGGGGATGAACACTGAAGCTTTCTTT. It specifies CASTIRGVGMNTEAFF.

The chain uses TRBV6-1 and TRBJ2-3, with 10 bases aligning to TRBD2. Germline V gene lookup returns CDR1 MNHNS and CDR2 SASEGT. The ends lost 7 bases at V and 0 bases at J; junction bases unmatched: 4. The CDR3 length is 15 residues. The CDR3: CASILTSGSTDTQYF. CDR3 DNA: TGTGCCAGCATCCTGACTAGCGGGAGCACAGATACGCAGTATTTT.

The V call is TRBV6-5, the J call TRBJ2-7, with D perhaps being TRBD1 or TRBD2 (5 bases each). Germline values: CDR1 MNHEY, CDR2 SVGAGI. CDR3 length equals 14 residues. V was pared by 0 bases and J by 7 bases, with 13 bases between. CDR3: CASSYSQVGTEQYF. Here the CDR3 DNA reads TGTGCCAGCAGTTACTCACAAGTTGGGACGGAGCAGTACTTC.

This clone was counted ten times or more. V and J are TRBV4-1 and TRBJ2-1; 7 nucleotides agree with TRBD2. CDR1 MGHRA and CDR2 YSYEKL come from the germline V gene. The V segment lost 0 bases and the J segment 2 bases; nucleotides outside the gene matches: 7. There are 17 residues in the CDR3. CDR3 in amino acids: CASSQDRTSAAYNEQFF. The CDR3, as DNA: TGCGCCAGCAGCCAAGACCGCACTAGCGCGGCCTACAATGAGCAGTTCTTC.

The J gene is TRBJ1-1, the V gene TRBV6-5; 8 bases match TRBD1. Germline V CDR1 and CDR2: MNHEY, SVGAGI. CDR3 length: 14 residues. The trim removed 6 bases at V and 0 bases at J, leaving 3 bases unmatched. CDR3 sequence reads: CASRGTGMNTEAFF. Here the CDR3 DNA reads TGTGCCAGCAGGGGGACAGGCATGAACACTGAAGCTTTCTTT.

The chain employs TRBV25-1 and TRBJ2-3; D possibly corresponds to TRBD2 (6 bases). This CDR3 is built from 13 residues. Looked up from germline, CDR1 is MGHDK and CDR2 is SYGVNS. Trimming left V 8 bases short and J 3 bases short, with 12 bases between. The CDR3 bases are TGTGCCAGCTCCTCGGGAGCGACAGATACGCAGTATTTT. Its protein product is CASSSGATDTQYF.